This TCR beta chain originates from a study of CD8 T cells in Susac syndrome. Whole-study context: When their blood was taken, the Susac syndrome patients had either not yet had any therapy, were taking corticosteroids, or were taking intravenous immunoglobulin alone.

This clonotype was found once. Random hexamers were used to reverse transcribe roughly 0.5 to 1 ug of RNA. The immunoSEQ assay covered 54 Vbeta and 13 Jbeta segments for CDR3. TCRdb passed the immunoSEQ multiplex PCR reads through MiXCR, listing each CDR3 protein once. The sample consists of under 200,000 distinct CDR3 sequences, roughly nine tenths of them appearing once. CDR3 size: 16 residues. With 0 bases removed from V and 4 bases from J, the gap between germline ends came to 13 bases. CDR1 and CDR2 (germline): SGHRS, YFSETQ. The rearrangement links TRBV5-1 to TRBJ2-2, with unresolved D. The TCR was taken from a human donor with Susac syndrome. Sequencing used CD4+ T cells from PBMCs. The chain's CDR3 is CASSLGPPLFTGELFF. Written as DNA, the CDR3 is TGCGCCAGCAGCTTGGGGCCTCCACTCTTCACCGGGGAGCTGTTTTTT.